This TCR beta chain was recovered during a study of blood T cell repertoires in COVID-19 (dated by TCRdb to the early 2020s). Context from the whole study: Collaborator samples came from the United States, Italy and Spain and covered acute and convalescent phases of COVID-19. The material from the prospective study consisted of cDNA or gDNA derived from T cells, B-cell-depleted T cells, or PBMCs. The dataset comprised deeply sampled blood TCRbeta repertoires from subjects exposed to, actively infected with, or recovered from COVID-19. The repertoires were released in a freely available public database meant as a resource for research on the immune response to SARS-CoV-2. Samples came from the ongoing ImmuneRACE study (first 160 participants) plus 1,254 subjects from 6 global collaborators. Nearly every sample came with metadata listing a de-identified subject ID, COVID-19 status, age in years and sex. Where available, HLA class I and class II types were obtained from metadata supplied by the sample provider rather than from assay-based typing.

Each collaborating institution followed its own protocols to collect whole blood in K2EDTA tubes. For TCRbeta analysis, collaborator samples were shipped as frozen whole blood, as isolated PBMCs, or as DNA extracted from either sample type. Points on this clone: Its antigen is not yet known. Per-nucleotide qualities are absent, and no much larger clonotype sits a single base away.

Broader findings and caveats from the paper: The quantity of clinical and demographic metadata differed by source and by participant and was supplied without curation.

The CDR3 covers 17 residues, taking in both the cysteine and the phenylalanine. Here the CDR3 DNA is all that survives: 51 bases in frame from base 1. TCRbeta CDR3 regions were amplified from genomic DNA by means of the immunoSEQ Assay, a bias-controlled multiplex PCR. On the authors' methods: Nucleated cell counts per sample were estimated from amplification of reference gene primers within the assay. Sequence reads were collapsed and filtered to measure the absolute abundance of every unique TCRbeta CDR3 rearrangement. For each sample, productive Simpson clonality was calculated as the square root of Simpson's diversity index across productive rearrangements. TCRdb provides this immuneACCESS table in a form limited to in-frame rearrangements. Some clones are lacking; in checked studies, under half of them reflect an unresolved V gene, and why the rest are absent is not known. That table furnishes V, J and clone size, whereas the DNA furnished D and trimming. This sample has approximately 250,000 clones in its table, and about 83% of those were observed once. Jointly, the top ten make up less than 6.5% of the sample.

This sequence uses TRBV21-1 and TRBJ1-3; the table's D call TRBD1 went unverified against the DNA. TRBV21-1 corresponds to a pseudogene. The clonotype originates from a human donor in a cohort sampled during active COVID-19. Sequenced sample: peripheral blood. This receptor has the CDR3 CASSKFSDISSGNTIYF. The DNA sequence follows: TGTGCCAGCAGCAAATTTTCGGACATCTCCTCTGGAAACACCATATATTTT.